The following is a T cell receptor (beta chain) sequence with its context. Which antigen it targets is not known. One base away there is no much larger clone; base qualities are not given. Library creation used the immunoSEQ multiplex PCR assay. Sourced from immuneACCESS, this table was stored by TCRdb with only in-frame sequences that have V and J called. A share of the clones is absent; for the studies checked, an unresolved V gene accounts for under half, and the remainder has no known explanation. Within this sample are roughly 70,000 clones, with approximately 90% of them counted one time only. The ten largest clonotypes hold over 3.5% of the sample. The germline V gene sets CDR1 to SGHRS and CDR2 to YFSETQ. The cysteine opens and the phenylalanine closes a CDR3 of 15 amino acids. The kept DNA is CDR3 alone, 45 bases in frame from the first base. V is shortened by 0 bases, J by 4 bases, and the region joining them spans 10 bases.

The sample belongs to a study of technical replicates of blood from a handful of donors (dated by TCRdb to 2015 to 2018). The TCR originated in a human donor in good health. Some clones in this sample may be carry-over from other donors' samples. The material sequenced was PBMCs. The chain was built from TRBV5-1 and TRBJ2-2; the D gene is not confidently resolved. The CDR3: CASSLVALSTGELFF. The nucleotide sequence is TGCGCCAGCAGCTTGGTAGCCCTATCCACCGGGGAGCTGTTTTTT.